The rows below give T cell receptor beta chains drawn from one sample of a study of radiation and T cells in renal cell carcinoma. The protocol was immunoSEQ multiplex PCR, while the TCRdb copy is restricted to in-frame clones and leaves out a portion. The data hold about 130,000 clones, with around four fifths observed a single time. Specimen: blood, collected from a patient whose treatment included radiotherapy and nephrectomy. These receptors were collected from a woman aged 55-70 years with renal cell carcinoma. The CDR3 runs from the conserved cysteine through the conserved F or W. D genes are given only for firm matches. Rows may omit the clone size; those that give it use once, few, many or a size class.

TRBJ1-1 few TRBV30 . CAWSVSQGNTEAFF TGTGCCTGGAGTGTCTCCCAGGGAAACACTGAAGCTTTCTTT
TRBJ1-2 . TRBV18 TRBD1 CASSRGPPGQDYGYTF TGTGCCAGCTCGCGCGGCCCTCCAGGACAGGACTATGGCTACACCTTC
TRBJ2-2 . TRBV7-3 . CASSPSGLRNTGELFF TGTGCCAGCAGCCCCAGTGGATTGAGGAACACCGGGGAGCTGTTTTTT
TRBJ1-2 once TRBV9 . CASSAGPRVPFGGYTF TGTGCCAGCAGCGCTGGTCCTCGCGTTCCCTTCGGTGGCTACACCTTC
TRBJ1-1 . TRBV7-9 . CASSSGARGQNTEAFF TGTGCCAGCAGCAGCGGGGCGCGAGGACAGAACACTGAAGCTTTCTTT
TRBJ1-3 . TRBV2 . CASRGRTNSGNTIYF TGTGCCAGCAGGGGACGGACAAACTCTGGAAACACCATATATTTT
TRBJ2-7 . TRBV5-6 . CASSSGAGSEQYF TGTGCCAGCAGCTCGGGGGCGGGGAGCGAGCAGTACTTC
TRBJ2-1 . TRBV7-8 TRBD2 CASSLGLGRLAGVGNEQFF TGTGCCAGCAGCTTAGGATTGGGGAGGCTAGCGGGAGTCGGGAATGAGCAGTTCTTC
TRBJ1-3 . TRBV7-3 TRBD1 CASSSQGAGNTIYF TGTGCCAGCAGCTCCCAGGGGGCTGGAAACACCATATATTTT
TRBJ1-5 . TRBV5-4 . CASSLGGGNQPQHF TGTGCCAGCAGCTTGGGTGGGGGTAATCAGCCCCAGCATTTT
TRBJ1-1 . TRBV18 TRBD1 CASSPTGPSEAFF TGTGCCAGCTCACCGACAGGGCCCAGCGAAGCTTTCTTT
TRBJ2-4 . TRBV9 . CASSVGNQNIQYF TGTGCCAGCAGCGTAGGTAACCAAAACATTCAGTACTTC
TRBJ2-7 once TRBV7-2 TRBD1 CAGGTGTSYEQYF TGTGCCGGTGGGACAGGGACCTCCTACGAGCAGTACTTC
TRBJ1-5 . TRBV4-1 . CASSQDLSGDQPQHF TGCGCCAGCAGCCAAGATTTATCGGGAGATCAGCCCCAGCATTTT
TRBJ1-1 . TRBV6-5 . CASSSGQMNTEAFF TGTGCCAGCAGTTCTGGACAGATGAACACTGAAGCTTTCTTT
TRBJ2-7 . TRBV5-8 . CASSFRPDYEQYF TGTGCCAGCAGCTTCCGCCCCGACTACGAGCAGTACTTC
TRBJ1-1 . TRBV15 . CATSSRRGSAEAFF TGTGCCACCAGCAGTCGCAGGGGTTCGGCTGAAGCTTTCTTT
TRBJ2-5 . TRBV28 . CASSLLGQTKQETQYF TGTGCCAGCAGTTTGTTAGGACAGACAAAGCAAGAGACCCAGTACTTC
TRBJ1-2 many TRBV4-1 . CASSQDRSSNYGYTF TGCGCCAGCAGCCAAGATCGGTCCTCTAACTATGGCTACACCTTC
TRBJ1-2 few TRBV5-1 . CASSPLGDGYTF TGCGCCAGCAGCCCCCTGGGGGACGGCTACACCTTC
TRBJ2-3 . TRBV18 . CASSPQQNPRRTDTQYF TGTGCCAGCTCACCCCAACAGAACCCAAGACGCACAGATACGCAGTATTTT
TRBJ1-6 . TRBV10-3 . CAISEFRGGTNRQSYNSPLHF TGTGCCATCAGTGAGTTCAGAGGCGGGACAAATAGGCAATCCTATAATTCACCCCTCCACTTT
TRBJ2-7 . TRBV5-1 TRBD1 CASSLEGQVYEQYF TGCGCCAGCAGCTTGGAAGGACAGGTCTACGAGCAGTACTTC
TRBJ1-6 . TRBV6-5 . CASSRQANSPLHF TGTGCCAGCAGTCGACAGGCTAATTCACCCCTCCACTTT
TRBJ2-5 once TRBV18 . CASSPPVRGQETQYF TGTGCCAGCTCACCACCGGTGAGGGGGCAAGAGACCCAGTACTTC
TRBJ2-7 . TRBV6-5 . CASRFQDPSYEQYF TGTGCCAGCAGATTCCAGGACCCCTCCTACGAGCAGTACTTC
TRBJ2-7 . TRBV28 . CASTPMAGLTYEQYF TGTGCCAGCACCCCCATGGCGGGCCTTACCTACGAGCAGTACTTC
TRBJ2-5 . TRBV9 . CASSGPTRQETQYF TGTGCCAGCAGCGGACCGACTAGACAAGAGACCCAGTACTTC
TRBJ2-2 . TRBV7-8 . CASSLAHRNTGELFF TGTGCCAGCAGCTTAGCGCACAGGAATACCGGGGAGCTGTTTTTT
TRBJ1-2 . TRBV7-9 . CASSPGSSNYGYTF TGTGCCAGCAGCCCAGGGTCTTCTAACTATGGCTACACCTTC
TRBJ1-1 . TRBV6-6 . CASSFATTLGTEAFF TGTGCCAGCAGTTTCGCGACCACCCTAGGCACTGAAGCTTTCTTT
TRBJ1-1 . TRBV9 . CASSRILGMNTEAFF TGTGCCAGCAGCCGAATTTTAGGGATGAACACTGAAGCTTTCTTT
TRBJ2-1 . TRBV9 . CASRGPNNEQFF TGTGCCAGCAGGGGACCAAACAATGAGCAGTTCTTC
TRBJ2-5 . TRBV7-2 . CASSLRRETQYF TGTGCCAGCAGCTTACGCCGGGAGACCCAGTACTTC
TRBJ2-5 few TRBV2 TRBD2 CASSEAWGELAQETQYF TGTGCCAGCAGTGAAGCATGGGGGGAACTAGCGCAAGAGACCCAGTACTTC
TRBJ1-2 once TRBV6-5 . CASSYDGGHNYGYTF TGTGCCAGCAGTTACGATGGGGGGCATAACTATGGCTACACCTTC
TRBJ2-5 . TRBV27 TRBD2 CASSLLASGLGDQYF TGTGCCAGCAGTTTATTGGCTAGCGGATTAGGGGACCAGTACTTC
TRBJ1-2 . TRBV29-1 TRBD1 CSVDPRAGRGSLPYYGYTF TGCAGCGTTGACCCACGGGCAGGCAGGGGGTCTTTACCCTACTATGGCTACACCTTC
TRBJ1-3 . TRBV5-5 . CASSLEAGSSSGNTIYF TGTGCCAGCAGCTTGGAAGCAGGGTCGAGCTCTGGAAACACCATATATTTT
TRBJ2-3 . TRBV6-6 TRBD2 CASSLGTSGGADTQYF TGTGCCAGCAGTCTCGGGACTAGCGGGGGGGCAGATACGCAGTATTTT
TRBJ1-6 few TRBV6-5 . CASSYSVNSPLHF TGTGCCAGCAGTTACTCGGTTAATTCACCCCTCCACTTT
TRBJ1-1 . TRBV5-8 . CASSLFRDGNTEAFF TGTGCCAGCAGCTTGTTCAGGGACGGCAACACTGAAGCTTTCTTT
TRBJ2-1 . TRBV4-3 . CASSQEWRDNEQFF TGCGCCAGCAGCCAAGAGTGGCGGGACAATGAGCAGTTCTTC
TRBJ2-1 . TRBV4-2 TRBD1 CASSQVRTGTDAGNEQFF TGTGCCAGCAGCCAGGTTAGGACAGGGACCGATGCCGGCAATGAGCAGTTCTTC
TRBJ1-2 . TRBV5-8 . CASSPYREIHNANYGYTF TGTGCCAGCAGCCCCTACAGGGAAATTCACAATGCTAACTATGGCTACACCTTC
TRBJ1-6 . TRBV19 TRBD1 CASTPTGSNSPLHF TGTGCCAGTACCCCGACAGGGTCTAATTCACCCCTCCACTTT
TRBJ1-5 . TRBV10-3 . CAISELSNQPQHF TGTGCCATCAGTGAGCTCAGTAATCAGCCCCAGCATTTT
TRBJ1-1 . TRBV10-2 TRBD1 CASSLRTGAANTEAFF TGTGCCAGCAGCCTTAGGACAGGGGCGGCGAACACTGAAGCTTTCTTT
TRBJ2-6 . TRBV6-5 . CASSEQSGANVLTF TGTGCCAGCTCCGAACAGTCTGGGGCCAACGTCCTGACTTTC
TRBJ2-1 once TRBV5-1 TRBD2 CASSPGLGGSYNEQFF TGCGCCAGCAGCCCGGGACTAGGGGGCTCCTACAATGAGCAGTTCTTC
TRBJ2-7 . TRBV5-1 . CASSSDSPPIYEQYF TGCGCCAGCAGCTCGGACAGCCCCCCAATATACGAGCAGTACTTC
TRBJ2-7 . TRBV6-1 . CASSERARSYEQYF TGTGCCAGCAGTGAAAGGGCGCGATCCTACGAGCAGTACTTC
TRBJ1-5 . TRBV6-5 TRBD1 CASSSTTGGRSPQHF TGTGCCAGCAGTTCGACAACAGGGGGCAGGTCGCCCCAGCATTTT